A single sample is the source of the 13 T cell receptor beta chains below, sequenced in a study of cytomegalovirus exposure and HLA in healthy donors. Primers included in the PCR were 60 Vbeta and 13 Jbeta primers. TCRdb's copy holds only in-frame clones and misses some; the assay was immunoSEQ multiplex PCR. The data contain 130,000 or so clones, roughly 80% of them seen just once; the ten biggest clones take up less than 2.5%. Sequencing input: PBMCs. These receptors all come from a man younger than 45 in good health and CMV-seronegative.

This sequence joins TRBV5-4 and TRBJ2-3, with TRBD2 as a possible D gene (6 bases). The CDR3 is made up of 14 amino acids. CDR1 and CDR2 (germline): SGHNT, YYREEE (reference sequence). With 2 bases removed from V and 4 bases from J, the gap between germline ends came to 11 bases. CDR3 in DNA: TGTGCCAGCAGCTTAATGACTAGGGCAGATACGCAGTATTTT. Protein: CASSLMTRADTQYF.

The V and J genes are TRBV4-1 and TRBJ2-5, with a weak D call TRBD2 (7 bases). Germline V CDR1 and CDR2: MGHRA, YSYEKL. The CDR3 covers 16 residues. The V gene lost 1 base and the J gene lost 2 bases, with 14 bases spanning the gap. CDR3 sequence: CASSQARRGGQETQYF. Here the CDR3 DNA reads TGCGCCAGCAGCCAAGCTCGTAGGGGGGGGCAAGAGACCCAGTACTTC.

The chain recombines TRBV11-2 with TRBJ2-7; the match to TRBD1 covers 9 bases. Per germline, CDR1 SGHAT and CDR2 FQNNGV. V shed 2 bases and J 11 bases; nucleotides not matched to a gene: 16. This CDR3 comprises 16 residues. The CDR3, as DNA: TGTGCCAGCAGCTTACGGAAACTGGACAGGGGCGTCGGCGAGTACTTC. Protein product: CASSLRKLDRGVGEYF.

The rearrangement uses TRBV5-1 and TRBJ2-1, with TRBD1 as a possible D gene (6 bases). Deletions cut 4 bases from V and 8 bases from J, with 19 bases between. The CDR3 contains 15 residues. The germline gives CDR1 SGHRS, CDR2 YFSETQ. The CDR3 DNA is TGCGCCAGCAGCCCCGACAGGCCGGGCATCGATGAGCAGTTCTTC. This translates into CASSPDRPGIDEQFF.

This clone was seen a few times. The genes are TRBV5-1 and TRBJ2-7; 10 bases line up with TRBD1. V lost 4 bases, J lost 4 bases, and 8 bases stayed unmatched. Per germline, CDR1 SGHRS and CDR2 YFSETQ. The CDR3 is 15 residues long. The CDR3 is CASSPKGQGSYEQYF. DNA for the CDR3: TGCGCCAGCAGCCCTAAGGGACAGGGGAGTTACGAGCAGTACTTC.

The CDR3 region has the DNA TGCGCCAGCAGCTCGGGACAGGGCCAAGCGCAGTACTTC. Translating it yields CASSSGQGQAQYF. The chain uses TRBV5-1 and TRBJ2-5; 9 positions match TRBD1. The CDR3 covers 13 residues. CDR1 and CDR2 (germline): SGHRS, YFSETQ. V lost 3 bases and J lost 11; bases outside the gene matches: 8. Variable domain in full (rest from reference TRBV5-1 and TRBJ2-5): KAGVTQTPRYLIKTRGQQVTLSCSPISGHRSVSWYQQTPGQGLQFLFEYFSETQRNKGNFPGRFSGRQFSNSRSEMNVSTLELGDSALYLCASSSGQGQAQYFGPGTRLLVL.

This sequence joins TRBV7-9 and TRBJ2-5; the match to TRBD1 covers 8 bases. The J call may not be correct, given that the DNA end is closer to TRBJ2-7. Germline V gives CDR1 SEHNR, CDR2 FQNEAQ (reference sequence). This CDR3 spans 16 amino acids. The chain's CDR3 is CASSPPGQGLRDEQYF. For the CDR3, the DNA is TGTGCCAGCAGCCCCCCTGGACAGGGCCTCCGGGACGAGCAGTACTTC.

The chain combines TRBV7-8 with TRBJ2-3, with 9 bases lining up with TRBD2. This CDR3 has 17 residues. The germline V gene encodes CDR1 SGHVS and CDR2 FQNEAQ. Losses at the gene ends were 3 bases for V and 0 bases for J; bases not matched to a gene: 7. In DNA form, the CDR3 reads TGTGCCAGCAGCTTCTCCTTAGCGGGGGCTAGCACAGATACGCAGTATTTT. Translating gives CASSFSLAGASTDTQYF.

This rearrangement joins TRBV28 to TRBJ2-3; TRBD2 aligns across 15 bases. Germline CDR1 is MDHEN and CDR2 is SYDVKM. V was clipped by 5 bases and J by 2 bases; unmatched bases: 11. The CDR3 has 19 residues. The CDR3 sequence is CASSLYPWTSGGDTDTQYF. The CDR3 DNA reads TGTGCCAGCAGTCTCTACCCGTGGACTAGCGGGGGGGACACAGATACGCAGTATTTT.

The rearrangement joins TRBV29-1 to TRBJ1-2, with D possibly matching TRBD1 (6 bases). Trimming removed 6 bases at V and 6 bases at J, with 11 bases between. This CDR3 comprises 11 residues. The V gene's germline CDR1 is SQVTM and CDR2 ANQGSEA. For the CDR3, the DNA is TGCAGCGTCGGGGGGCTGAATGGCTACACCTTC. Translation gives CSVGGLNGYTF.

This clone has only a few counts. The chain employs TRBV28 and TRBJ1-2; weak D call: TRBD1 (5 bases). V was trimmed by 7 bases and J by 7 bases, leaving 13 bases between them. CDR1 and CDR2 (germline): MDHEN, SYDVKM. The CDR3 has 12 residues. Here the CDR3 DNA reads TGTGCCAGCACCTTAGGGGTGGGTGGCTACACCTTC. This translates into CASTLGVGGYTF.

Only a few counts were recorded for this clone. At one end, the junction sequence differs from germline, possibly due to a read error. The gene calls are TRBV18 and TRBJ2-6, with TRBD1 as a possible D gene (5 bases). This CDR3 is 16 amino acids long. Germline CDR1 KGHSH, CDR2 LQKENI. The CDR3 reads CASSPGQGSGANGLTF. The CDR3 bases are TGTGCCAGCTCACCAGGGCAGGGCTCTGGGGCCAACGGCCTGACTTTC.

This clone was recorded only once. The CDR3 coding sequence is TGTGCCAGCAAACAGGGTCTAGGTAATTCACCCCTCCACTTT. Residues: CASKQGLGNSPLHF. This chain connects TRBV6-6 to TRBJ1-6; tentatively, D is TRBD1 (6 bases). CDR1 is MNHNY and CDR2 is SVGAGI in the germline V gene (reference sequence). V dropped 7 bases and J dropped 6 bases, with 13 bases sitting between them. This CDR3 is built from 14 residues.